This T cell receptor beta chain was retrieved from a study of cytomegalovirus exposure and HLA in healthy donors. The study, taken as a whole, reports: Among TCR beta chains, those listed as cytomegalovirus-associated numbered some 170.

From germline, CDR1 is LNHDA and CDR2 SQIVND (reference sequence). V shed 4 bases and J 4 bases; nucleotides not matched to a gene: 6. The CDR3 is made up of 14 amino acids. PCR primers comprised 60 Vbeta and 13 Jbeta primers. The method was immunoSEQ multiplex PCR; TCRdb's version includes in-frame clones alone and lacks a portion of them. The sample has 150,000 or so clones, 83% seen once. Note on this clone: The antigen is not known.

The chain has TRBV19 and TRBJ2-7; TRBD1 matches 8 bases. Material: PBMCs. This clonotype was sampled from a man in his fifties in good health and CMV-seropositive. Written as DNA, the CDR3 is TGTGCCAGTAGTAGACGGGACAGGCCATACGAGCAGTACTTC. It encodes CASSRRDRPYEQYF.